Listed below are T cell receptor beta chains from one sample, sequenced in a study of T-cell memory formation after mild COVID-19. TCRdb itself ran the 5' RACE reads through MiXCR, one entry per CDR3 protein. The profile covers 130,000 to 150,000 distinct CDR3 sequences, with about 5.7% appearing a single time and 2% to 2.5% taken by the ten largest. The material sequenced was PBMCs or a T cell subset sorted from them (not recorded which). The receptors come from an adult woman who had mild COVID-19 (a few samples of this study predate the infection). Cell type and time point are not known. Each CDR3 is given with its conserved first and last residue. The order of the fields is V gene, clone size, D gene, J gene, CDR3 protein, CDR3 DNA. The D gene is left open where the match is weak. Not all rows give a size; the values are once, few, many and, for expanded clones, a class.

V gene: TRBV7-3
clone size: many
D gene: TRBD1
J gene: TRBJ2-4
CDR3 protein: CASSLRSGRGRGNIQYF
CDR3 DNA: TGTGCCAGCAGCTTACGGTCCGGCAGGGGGAGAGGAAACATTCAGTACTTC

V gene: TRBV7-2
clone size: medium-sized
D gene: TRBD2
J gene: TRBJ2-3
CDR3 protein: CASSRSSGTYTDTQYF
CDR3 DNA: TGTGCCAGCAGCCGATCTAGCGGAACCTACACAGATACGCAGTATTTT

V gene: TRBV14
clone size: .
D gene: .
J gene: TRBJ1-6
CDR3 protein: CASSQTAPPLHF
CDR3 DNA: TGTGCCAGCAGCCAAACGGCGCCACCCCTCCACTTT

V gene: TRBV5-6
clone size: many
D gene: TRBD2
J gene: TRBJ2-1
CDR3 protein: CASSQTGTSYEQFF
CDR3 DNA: TGTGCCAGCAGCCAGACCGGGACTAGTTATGAGCAGTTCTTC

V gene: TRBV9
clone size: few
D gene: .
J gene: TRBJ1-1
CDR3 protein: CASSVQPHRPGAEAFF
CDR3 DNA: TGTGCCAGCAGCGTACAGCCTCACCGTCCAGGGGCTGAAGCTTTCTTT

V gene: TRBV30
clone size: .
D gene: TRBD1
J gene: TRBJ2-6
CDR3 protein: CAWSVHGTGSSGANVLTF
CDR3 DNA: TGTGCCTGGAGTGTACATGGGACAGGGAGCTCTGGGGCCAACGTCCTGACTTTC

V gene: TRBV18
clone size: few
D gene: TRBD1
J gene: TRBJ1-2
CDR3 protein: CASSPRDRGNGYTF
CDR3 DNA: TGTGCCAGCTCACCTCGGGACAGGGGTAATGGCTACACCTTC

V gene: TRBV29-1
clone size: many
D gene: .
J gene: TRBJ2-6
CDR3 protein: CSVGEGSTLRGLSSGANVLTF
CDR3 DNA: TGCAGCGTTGGTGAAGGGAGCACGCTTCGGGGGCTTAGCTCTGGGGCCAACGTCCTGACTTTC

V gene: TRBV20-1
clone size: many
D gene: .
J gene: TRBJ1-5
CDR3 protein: CSARDSAGTQPQHF
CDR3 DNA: TGCAGTGCTAGAGATTCGGCAGGGACTCAGCCCCAGCATTTT

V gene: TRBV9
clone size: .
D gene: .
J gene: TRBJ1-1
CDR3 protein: CASSVAGSLGTEAFF
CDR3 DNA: TGTGCCAGCAGCGTAGCGGGGTCACTGGGGACTGAAGCTTTCTTT

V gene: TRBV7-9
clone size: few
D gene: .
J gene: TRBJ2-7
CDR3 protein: CASSQGSGRDQYF
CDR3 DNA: TGTGCCAGCAGCCAAGGTTCGGGTCGCGATCAGTACTTC

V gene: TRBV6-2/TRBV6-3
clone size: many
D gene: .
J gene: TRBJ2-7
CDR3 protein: CASSSGFGEQYF
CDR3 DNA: TGTGCCAGCAGTAGCGGCTTCGGGGAGCAGTACTTC

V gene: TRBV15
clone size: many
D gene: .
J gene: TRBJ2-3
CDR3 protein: CATSREGAGPTDTQYF
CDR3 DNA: TGTGCCACCAGCAGAGAGGGGGCGGGGCCCACAGATACGCAGTATTTT

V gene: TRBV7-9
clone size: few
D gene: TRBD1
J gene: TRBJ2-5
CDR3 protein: CASSLQQGTLQETQYF
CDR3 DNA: TGTGCCAGCAGCTTACAACAGGGGACCCTACAAGAGACCCAGTACTTC

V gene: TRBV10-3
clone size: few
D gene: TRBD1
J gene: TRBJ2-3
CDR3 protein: CAISPAGQGPDTQYF
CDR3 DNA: TGTGCCATCAGTCCCGCCGGACAGGGACCAGATACGCAGTATTTT

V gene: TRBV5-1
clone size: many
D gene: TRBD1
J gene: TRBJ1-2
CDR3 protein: CASSRGQGNYGYTF
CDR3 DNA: TGCGCCAGCAGCCGTGGACAGGGTAACTATGGCTACACCTTC

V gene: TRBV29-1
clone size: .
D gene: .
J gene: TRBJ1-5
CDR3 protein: CSVVAGNQPQHF
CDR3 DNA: TGCAGCGTTGTGGCAGGTAATCAGCCCCAGCATTTT

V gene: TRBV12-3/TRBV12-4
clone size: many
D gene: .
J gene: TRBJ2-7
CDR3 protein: CASSLSGTYEQYF
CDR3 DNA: TGTGCCAGCAGTTTGTCGGGCACCTACGAGCAGTACTTC

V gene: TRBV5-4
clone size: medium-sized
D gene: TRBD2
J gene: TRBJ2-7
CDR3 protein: CASGTSGTIEQYF
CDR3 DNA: TGTGCCTCCGGGACTAGCGGGACGATCGAGCAGTACTTC

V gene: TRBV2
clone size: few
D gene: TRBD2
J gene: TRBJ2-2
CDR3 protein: CASSGLAGVAGELFF
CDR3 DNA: TGTGCCAGCTCGGGACTAGCGGGAGTTGCCGGGGAGCTGTTTTTT

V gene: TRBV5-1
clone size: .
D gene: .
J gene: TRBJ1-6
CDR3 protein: CASSEAGTHSPLHF
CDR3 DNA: TGCGCCAGCTCGGAGGCAGGGACGCATTCACCCCTCCACTTT

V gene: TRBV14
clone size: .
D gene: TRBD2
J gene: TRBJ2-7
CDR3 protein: CASSDTETSGSYEQYF
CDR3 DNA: TGTGCCAGCAGCGATACGGAGACTAGCGGCTCCTACGAGCAGTACTTC

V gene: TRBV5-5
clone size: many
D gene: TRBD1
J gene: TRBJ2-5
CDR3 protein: CASSRGTGKETQYF
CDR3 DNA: TGTGCCAGCAGCCGTGGGACAGGGAAAGAGACCCAGTACTTC

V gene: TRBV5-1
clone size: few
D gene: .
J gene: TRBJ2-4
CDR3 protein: CASSLSPGSLGKNIQYF
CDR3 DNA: TGCGCCAGCAGCTTATCGCCAGGGTCTTTAGGCAAAAACATTCAGTACTTC

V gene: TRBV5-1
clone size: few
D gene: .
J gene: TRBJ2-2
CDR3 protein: CASSSAPKGTGELFF
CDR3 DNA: TGCGCCAGCAGCTCGGCCCCGAAAGGCACCGGGGAGCTGTTTTTT

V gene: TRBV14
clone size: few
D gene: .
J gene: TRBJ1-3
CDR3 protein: CASSHTAFSGNTIYF
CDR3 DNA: TGTGCCAGCAGCCACACAGCCTTCTCTGGAAACACCATATATTTT

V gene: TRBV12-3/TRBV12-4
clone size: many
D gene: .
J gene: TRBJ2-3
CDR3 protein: CASSPNYSGKDTDTQYF
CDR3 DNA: TGTGCCAGCAGCCCTAATTATTCAGGAAAAGACACAGATACGCAGTATTTT

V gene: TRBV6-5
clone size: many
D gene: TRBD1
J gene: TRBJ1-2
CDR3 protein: CASTGQGNYGYTF
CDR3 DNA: TGTGCCAGCACTGGACAGGGCAACTATGGCTACACCTTC

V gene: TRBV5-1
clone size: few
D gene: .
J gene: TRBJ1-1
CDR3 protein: CASSRSNRVTEAFF
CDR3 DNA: TGCGCCAGCAGCCGATCAAACAGGGTAACTGAAGCTTTCTTT

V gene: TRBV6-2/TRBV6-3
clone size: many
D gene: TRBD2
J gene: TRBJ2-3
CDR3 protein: CASSYVGLAPTDTQYF
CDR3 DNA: TGTGCCAGCAGTTACGTGGGACTAGCCCCCACAGATACGCAGTATTTT

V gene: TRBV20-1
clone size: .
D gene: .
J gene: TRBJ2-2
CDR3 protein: CSAREGNTGELFF
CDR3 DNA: TGCAGTGCTAGAGAGGGTAACACCGGGGAGCTGTTTTTT

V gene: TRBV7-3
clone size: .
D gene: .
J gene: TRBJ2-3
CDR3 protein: CASSLGAERSTDTQYF
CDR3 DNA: TGTGCCAGCAGCTTAGGGGCCGAGAGGTCCACAGATACGCAGTATTTT

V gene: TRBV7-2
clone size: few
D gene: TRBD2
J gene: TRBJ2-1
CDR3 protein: CASSPGGTSGRGEQFF
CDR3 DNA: TGTGCCAGCAGCCCCGGAGGGACTAGCGGTCGGGGTGAGCAGTTCTTC

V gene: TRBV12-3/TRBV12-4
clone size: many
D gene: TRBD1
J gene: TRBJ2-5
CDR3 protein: CASSLKTGLQETQYF
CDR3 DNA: TGTGCCAGCAGTTTAAAGACAGGGTTACAAGAGACCCAGTACTTC

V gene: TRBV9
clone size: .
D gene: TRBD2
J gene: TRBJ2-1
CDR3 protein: CASSVAGGQFSEQFF
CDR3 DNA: TGTGCCAGCAGCGTAGCGGGGGGGCAATTTAGTGAGCAGTTCTTC

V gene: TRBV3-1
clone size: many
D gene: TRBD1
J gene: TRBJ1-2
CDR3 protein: CASSPRTGANYGYTF
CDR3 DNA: TGTGCCAGCAGCCCTCGGACAGGGGCTAACTATGGCTACACCTTC

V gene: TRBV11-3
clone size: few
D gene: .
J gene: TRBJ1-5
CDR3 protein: CASSRGDQPQHF
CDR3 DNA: TGTGCCAGCAGCAGGGGCGATCAGCCCCAGCATTTT

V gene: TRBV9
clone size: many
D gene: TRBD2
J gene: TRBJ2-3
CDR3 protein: CASSVITSDDTDTQYF
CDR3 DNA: TGTGCCAGCAGCGTAATAACTAGCGATGACACAGATACGCAGTATTTT

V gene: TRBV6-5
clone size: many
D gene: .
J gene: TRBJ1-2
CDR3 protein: CASRDSGKGLYGYTF
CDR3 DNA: TGTGCCAGCAGGGATTCAGGGAAGGGCCTTTATGGCTACACCTTC

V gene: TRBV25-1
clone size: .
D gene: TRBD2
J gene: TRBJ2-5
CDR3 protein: CASSTGLAGSETQYF
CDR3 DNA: TGTGCCAGCAGTACGGGACTAGCGGGGTCGGAGACCCAGTACTTC

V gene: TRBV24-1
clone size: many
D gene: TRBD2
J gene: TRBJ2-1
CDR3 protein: CATSDWGQLAGGNEQFF
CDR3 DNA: TGTGCCACCAGTGATTGGGGCCAACTAGCGGGAGGCAATGAGCAGTTCTTC

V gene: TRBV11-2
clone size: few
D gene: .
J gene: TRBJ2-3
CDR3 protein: CASSFPRRAFGFGGDTQYF
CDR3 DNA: TGTGCCAGCAGCTTCCCCCGTAGAGCGTTTGGGTTCGGGGGAGATACGCAGTATTTT